This T cell receptor beta chain is from a study of human T cells and chemical hapten exposure. Study background: Women made up most patients, who had alopecia areata, totalis or universalis.

Germline V gene data show CDR1 as SGHAT and CDR2 as FQNNGV. This CDR3 is 15 amino acids long. J lost 2 bases, V lost 5 bases, and 3 bases had no gene match. In the original workflow: Across samples, TCR counts had a median of 95,638 and ranged from roughly 23,224 to 700,000. TCRdb re-derived calls from the RACE reads in MiXCR, one entry per CDR3 protein. TCRdb, not the original authors, processed these V and J calls. Of tens of thousands of distinct CDR3 sequences in the sample, around 11% are singletons; the top ten hold approximately 3.9%. Time point specified: pre-sensitization, week 0. Described treatment: therapeutic diphenylcyclopropenone sensitization with weekly scalp DPC. This clonotype was found a few times.

The clonotype was recovered from a woman aged 40 to 50 with alopecia areata. Some clones in this sample may be carry-over from other donors' samples. The chain is built from TRBV11-2 and TRBJ2-1, with 10 bases matching TRBD2. The sequences come from whole blood, collected in connection with sensitization to the hapten diphenylcyclopropenone (DPC). CDR3 sequence reads: CASSPTSGAYNEQFF. The CDR3 bases are TGTGCCAGCAGCCCCACTAGCGGGGCCTACAATGAGCAGTTCTTC. Full variable domain (rest looked up from reference TRBV11-2 and TRBJ2-1): EAGVAQSPRYKIIEKRQSVAFWCNPISGHATLYWYQQILGQGPKLLIQFQNNGVVDDSQLPKDRFSAERLKGVDSTLKIQPAKLEDSAVYLCASSPTSGAYNEQFFGPGTRLTVL.